This T cell receptor (beta chain) was observed in a study of naive and memory T cell subsets. This CDR3 spans 14 amino acids. Germline V gives CDR1 MNHEY, CDR2 SMNVEV (reference sequence). V lost 2 bases and J lost 1, with 7 bases in between. For this clonotype: Its antigen remains unidentified.

The beta constant-region primer was an equimolar mix of two oligonucleotides covering TRBC1 and TRBC2. The ligated cDNA underwent four PCR rounds using SP2 and nested alpha and beta constant-region primers. One entry per CDR3 protein results from TCRdb running MiXCR on the UMI-ligation and nested PCR reads. The data contain 130,000 or so distinct CDR3 sequences, roughly 36% of them singletons. Whole-study results and caveats: Over 95% of naive TCR sequences appeared only once after error correction, unlike memory subsets. Activation and differentiation may alter RNA-based TCR counts.

Cells stained for CD3, CD4, CD8, CD45RA and CD27 were sorted into four subsets. J is TRBJ2-3 and V is TRBV27; D gene unclear. The source is a human donor in good health. The sequenced sample consisted of central memory CD4+ T cells from blood. CDR3 protein: CASSLGWRTDTQYF. The CDR3 DNA is TGTGCCAGCAGTTTAGGTTGGCGCACAGATACGCAGTATTTT.